The clone carrying this T cell receptor beta chain appeared many times. Amplification yielded TCR beta CDR3 regions, with RNA transcripts as the source. The HTBI primer set served for first-round RT-PCR of the TCR CDR3. TCRdb passed the multiplex PCR reads through MiXCR, listing each CDR3 protein once. The top ten hold 35% to 50% of the sample, which has approximately 380,000 distinct CDR3 sequences, 18% seen once. V gave up 0 bases and J gave up 7 bases, with 10 bases separating them. Per germline, CDR1 SNHLY and CDR2 FYNNEI. The length of the CDR3 is 14 residues. This sample was included in a study of T cells in Graves' hyperthyroidism and ophthalmopathy.

Sequenced: blood. The chain uses TRBV2 and TRBJ1-5; tentative D call: TRBD1 (5 bases). The TCR was taken from a young man with Graves' ophthalmopathy. The CDR3 nucleotides are TGTGCCAGCAGTGAAGCGGCGGGGGAGCAGCCCCAGCATTTT. Translated: CASSEAAGEQPQHF.